The 16 T cell receptor beta chains in this list originate from one sample, sequenced in a study of response to subunit inactivated influenza vaccine. TCRdb processed the RT-PCR reads anew with MiXCR; each CDR3 protein has one entry. Of some 600,000 distinct CDR3 sequences detected, 12% to 15% appear once; the ten largest clones hold 7.5% to 9%. The starting material was PBMCs from blood, obtained 14 days before vaccination. Source of these receptors: a middle-aged man who received an inactivated influenza vaccine.

This chain uses TRBV20-1 with TRBJ2-1, with 8 positions matching TRBD2. CDR1 is DFQATT, CDR2 SNEGSKA, per germline (reference sequence). Trimming cost V 4 bases and J 1 base; bases outside gene matches: 6. CDR3 length: 15 amino acids. The CDR3 spells CSATPLAGSYNEQFF. DNA of the CDR3: TGCAGTGCTACCCCCCTAGCGGGTTCCTACAATGAGCAGTTCTTC.

The chain has TRBV6-2 or TRBV6-3 and TRBJ2-2; D is ambiguous. The V and J ends lost 6 bases and 3 bases respectively, with 11 bases between them. The germline gives CDR1 MNHEY, CDR2 SVGEGT. There are 14 residues in the CDR3. CDR3 residues: CASSTQIHTGELFF. CDR3 nucleotides: TGTGCCAGCAGCACCCAAATCCACACCGGGGAGCTGTTTTTT.

The chain's CDR3 is CASSEYLASEQYF. The CDR3 DNA is TGTGCCAGCAGTGAATATTTAGCAAGTGAGCAGTACTTC. The chain has TRBV25-1 and TRBJ2-7; D uncertain. The CDR3 is made up of 13 amino acids. V lost 0 bases to trimming and J lost 7 bases, with 10 bases between them. Germline CDR1 MGHDK, CDR2 SYGVNS.

The V gene is TRBV23-1, the J gene TRBJ2-3, with 8 positions matching TRBD2. TRBV23-1 is identified as an open reading frame with a role that is uncertain. The CDR3 is made up of 19 amino acids. V trimming: 7 bases; J trimming: 4 bases; junction bases outside the gene matches: 22. CDR3 in DNA: TGCGCCAGCAAGTACTATCCCGTTTCGAACCGGGAGGGCCCAGATACGCAGTATTTT. It is translated as CASKYYPVSNREGPDTQYF.

This clonotype came up a few times. The chain links TRBV4-2 to TRBJ2-5; 8 nucleotides match TRBD2. The V gene end was trimmed by 0 bases and the J gene end by 5 bases; junction bases not matched to a gene: 11. The CDR3 spans 17 residues. Germline V lookup: CDR1 LGHNA, CDR2 YNFKEQ. CDR3 sequence (DNA): TGTGCCAGCAGCCAAGAGGGGCTGCGGGGGGTTGGGGAGACCCAGTACTTC. It encodes CASSQEGLRGVGETQYF.

V and J are TRBV20-1 and TRBJ2-7, with 10 bases aligning to TRBD2. CDR1 and CDR2 from the germline V gene are DFQATT and SNEGSKA (reference sequence). The CDR3 has 15 residues. With V trimmed by 5 bases and J by 4 bases, 11 bases remained unmatched. CDR3: CSALGLAGVRYEQYF. The CDR3 DNA is TGCAGTGCTTTAGGTCTAGCGGGAGTACGGTACGAGCAGTACTTC.

Only a few counts were recorded for this clonotype. A much larger clone lies a single base off, so this may be a read error. The chain has TRBV5-1 and TRBJ2-3; TRBD2 might be the D (5 bases). Germline values: CDR1 SGHRS, CDR2 YFSETQ. The CDR3 is made up of 13 amino acids. V lost 0 bases, J lost 5 bases, and 7 bases lay in between. In nucleotides, the CDR3 is TGCGCCAGCAGCTTGGAACGGGGAGATACGCAGTATTTT. Its protein is CASSLERGDTQYF.

This clonotype occurred a few times. The chain is built from TRBV20-1 and TRBJ2-3; D is uncertain. Germline assignment: CDR1 DFQATT and CDR2 SNEGSKA (reference sequence). CDR3 length: 14 residues. Trimming took 3 bases from V and 2 from J, leaving 12 bases between them. The CDR3 region is CSASHGYLTDTQYF. CDR3 in DNA: TGCAGTGCTAGTCATGGGTATCTCACAGATACGCAGTATTTT.

This clonotype occurred many times. The genes are TRBV5-1 and TRBJ2-1; D unresolved. This CDR3 is built from 14 residues. V shed 7 bases and J shed 8 bases, with 19 bases lying between them. Germline lookup yields CDR1 SGHRS and CDR2 YFSETQ. CDR3 in amino acids: CASVAQPSADEQFF. The CDR3 DNA reads as TGCGCCAGCGTGGCCCAACCCAGCGCGGATGAGCAGTTCTTC.

The sample holds many counts of this clonotype. V and J are TRBV20-1 and TRBJ2-5; D is ambiguous. The germline gives CDR1 DFQATT, CDR2 SNEGSKA (reference sequence). This CDR3 comprises 10 residues. V lost 3 bases and J 5 bases, leaving 4 bases between the germline ends. CDR3 loop: CSASDETQYF. The CDR3 DNA reads TGCAGTGCTAGTGATGAGACCCAGTACTTC.

This clonotype was counted ten times or more. V gene TRBV7-2 combines with J gene TRBJ1-1; no firm D call. Trimming removed 1 base at V and 9 bases at J, with 12 bases between. The V gene's germline CDR1 is SGHTA and CDR2 FQGNSA. The CDR3 length is 13 residues. CDR3 coding DNA: TGTGCCAGCAGCTTAGACAAGTACACAAAAGCTTTCTTT. It codes for CASSLDKYTKAFF.

Comments on this clonotype: This clone may be a read error of a much larger clone one base away. The chain employs TRBV10-3 and TRBJ2-3, with D maybe TRBD1 (6 bases). In germline, CDR1 is ENHRY, CDR2 SYGVKD. V lost 4 bases and J 0 bases, leaving 8 bases between the germline ends. The CDR3 extends over 14 amino acids. CDR3 region: CAISGTGSTDTQYF. In nucleotides, the CDR3 is TGTGCCATCAGTGGAACAGGGAGCACAGATACGCAGTATTTT.

This clonotype was detected many times. The V gene is TRBV20-1, the J gene TRBJ2-1; D gene ambiguous. The CDR3 extends over 11 amino acids. Trimming removed 4 bases from V and 3 bases from J, with 4 bases in between. Germline CDR1 DFQATT, CDR2 SNEGSKA (reference sequence). This CDR3 is CSANSYNEQFF. For the CDR3, the DNA is TGCAGTGCTAACAGCTACAATGAGCAGTTCTTC.

This clonotype was detected a few times. A junction boundary mismatches the germline segment, possibly from a read error. The chain uses TRBV6-2 or TRBV6-3 and TRBJ2-1; D is uncertain. The CDR3 sequence is 11 residues long. Per the germline V gene, CDR1 is MNHEY and CDR2 is SVGEGT. The DNA of the CDR3 is TGTGCCAGCAGTTACGCTAACGTGCTTCGCTTC. Its protein is CASSYANVLRF.

The DNA for the CDR3 is TGTGCCAGCGCGGAAAGCACAGATACGCAGTATTTT. Translation gives CASAESTDTQYF. This rearrangement joins TRBV24-1 to TRBJ2-3; no clear D. Germline CDR1 reads KGHDR; CDR2 reads SFDVKD. V dropped 11 bases and J dropped 0 bases, with 8 bases sitting between them. This CDR3 is built from 12 residues.

There are many counts of this clonotype. The gene calls are TRBV9 and TRBJ1-1, with D unresolved. V was pared by 4 bases and J by 3 bases, with 4 bases between. This CDR3 spans 11 amino acids. Germline V gives CDR1 SGDLS, CDR2 YYNGEE. The CDR3 region is CASSSDTEAFF. In nucleotides, the CDR3 is TGTGCCAGCAGCTCAGACACTGAAGCTTTCTTT.